This TCR beta chain was captured by sequencing in a study of cytomegalovirus exposure and HLA in healthy donors. With 60 Vbeta and 13 Jbeta primers, the PCR was carried out. Here immunoSEQ multiplex PCR was the method, and the copy in TCRdb shows in-frame clones only, minus some. The table records some 170,000 clones, roughly 80% of them present only once. The V segment lost 0 bases and the J segment 2 bases; nucleotides outside the gene matches: 16. The CDR3 has 20 amino acids. Of note for this clone: No antigen is known for it.

Regarding the study as a whole: Specificity of a few CMV-associated chains for CMV antigens was verified in vitro. Immune exposure data for these donors was limited to CMV serostatus.

This TCR derives from a young woman in good health and CMV-seropositive. The rearrangement joins TRBV6-7 to TRBJ1-5; 7 bases are a match to TRBD1. TRBV6-7 is assigned to the ORF class and has an uncertain function. The sample was PBMCs. The CDR3 loop reads CASSYSEVMQGGLCNQPQHF. CDR3 coding DNA: TGTGCCAGCAGTTACTCGGAAGTGATGCAGGGGGGCCTATGCAATCAGCCCCAGCATTTT.